The 29 T cell receptor beta chains in this list originate from one sample, sequenced in a study of blood T cell repertoires in COVID-19. Assay used: immunoSEQ multiplex PCR; TCRdb lists only in-frame clones, some missing. The sample has 60,000 or so clones, around 91% seen once. The sequenced sample consisted of peripheral blood. The source is a man between 60 and 75 years old with active COVID-19.

The genes are TRBV30 and TRBJ2-2; maybe TRBD1 (5 bases). V dropped 4 bases and J dropped 4 bases, with 13 bases sitting between them. This CDR3 region has 14 residues. Per the germline V gene, CDR1 is GTSNPN and CDR2 is SVGIG (reference sequence). The CDR3 protein is CAWTKGLGTGELFF. The DNA for the CDR3 is TGTGCCTGGACAAAGGGGCTGGGCACCGGGGAGCTGTTTTTT.

The rearrangement uses TRBV28 and TRBJ2-1; D is ambiguous. Per the germline V gene, CDR1 is MDHEN and CDR2 is SYDVKM. With 3 bases removed from V and 8 bases from J, the gap between germline ends came to 8 bases. The CDR3 loop spans 12 amino acids. For the CDR3, the DNA is TGTGCCAGCAGTTTCGTTTTTTATGAGCAGTTCTTC. It yields the protein CASSFVFYEQFF.

This clone has only a few counts. V usage is TRBV28 and J usage is TRBJ2-7; no clear D gene. V gave up 6 bases and J gave up 0 bases, with 3 bases separating them. Germline V gene data show CDR1 as MDHEN and CDR2 as SYDVKM. The CDR3 contains 11 residues. CDR3: CASSRSYEQYF. CDR3 nucleotides: TGTGCCAGCAGCCGCTCCTACGAGCAGTACTTC.

V and J are TRBV19 and TRBJ2-4; D is unresolved. The CDR3 is 13 amino acids. Trimming removed 2 bases at V and 6 bases at J, with 8 bases between. Germline V gene data show CDR1 as LNHDA and CDR2 as SQIVND (reference sequence). CDR3 sequence reads: CASSISPGNIQYF. CDR3 nucleotide sequence: TGTGCCAGTAGTATATCCCCAGGAAACATTCAGTACTTC.

The chain employs TRBV3-1 (or the pseudogene TRBV3-2) and TRBJ1-2; no clear D. The V and J ends lost 1 base and 5 bases respectively, with 8 bases between them. CDR1 is LGHDT and CDR2 is YNNKEL in the germline V gene (reference sequence). CDR3 size: 13 residues. In DNA, the CDR3 is TGTGCCAGCAGCCAAGTAGCTTTTTATGGCTACACCTTC. Amino acids: CASSQVAFYGYTF.

This rearrangement joins TRBV20-1 to TRBJ1-2, with D perhaps matching TRBD1 (6 bases). V lost 3 bases and J lost 2, with 16 bases in between. In germline, CDR1 is DFQATT, CDR2 SNEGSKA (reference sequence). This CDR3 spans 15 amino acids. The CDR3 DNA sequence: TGCAGTGCTAGTTCAGACCGGGACATCAACTATGGCTACACCTTC. Amino acids: CSASSDRDINYGYTF.

This clone occurred once. The chain joins TRBV3-1 (or the pseudogene TRBV3-2) to TRBJ2-7, with D possibly being TRBD1 (6 bases). The germline V and J ends were trimmed by 1 base and 4 bases, with 14 bases remaining between them. Germline V lookup: CDR1 LGHDT, CDR2 YNNKEL (reference sequence). The CDR3 loop spans 15 amino acids. The CDR3 nucleotides are TGTGCCAGCAGCCAAGGGGACGGCAGGGGATACGAGCAGTACTTC. This codes for CASSQGDGRGYEQYF.

V gene TRBV28 combines with J gene TRBJ2-5, with D tentatively TRBD2 (5 bases). This CDR3 has 12 residues. From germline, CDR1 is MDHEN and CDR2 SYDVKM. The germline V and J ends were trimmed by 4 bases and 5 bases, with 8 bases remaining between them. CDR3 loop: CASSSRVETQYF. In nucleotides, the CDR3 is TGTGCCAGCAGTTCGAGGGTGGAGACCCAGTACTTC. The full variable domain, rest sourced from reference TRBV28 and TRBJ2-5, is DVKVTQSSRYLVKRTGEKVFLECVQDMDHENMFWYRQDPGLGLRLIYFSYDVKMKEKGDIPEGYSVSREKKERFSLILESASTNQTSMYLCASSSRVETQYFGPGTRLLVL.

This clone was observed a single time. The chain employs TRBV3-1 (or the pseudogene TRBV3-2) and TRBJ1-3; 7 bases agree with TRBD1. In germline, CDR1 is LGHDT, CDR2 YNNKEL (reference sequence). V shed 7 bases, J shed 1 base, and the junction held 4 bases outside the gene matches. The CDR3 contains 14 residues. The CDR3 sequence is CASMTGLSGNTIYF. In DNA, the CDR3 is TGTGCCAGCATGACAGGGTTATCTGGAAACACCATATATTTT.

The chain carries TRBV7-9 and TRBJ2-1; the match to TRBD1 covers 8 bases. This CDR3 comprises 16 residues. V lost 5 bases, J lost 3 bases, and 9 bases stayed unmatched. Germline lookup yields CDR1 SEHNR and CDR2 FQNEAQ (reference sequence). This chain's CDR3 is CASSLGGRGLYNEQFF. The CDR3 nucleotides are TGTGCCAGCAGCCTCGGAGGCAGGGGGCTCTACAATGAGCAGTTCTTC.

The rearrangement joins TRBV27 to TRBJ2-6; 10 bases agree with TRBD1. This CDR3 spans 16 amino acids. The germline V gene encodes CDR1 MNHEY and CDR2 SMNVEV (reference sequence). V dropped 6 bases and J dropped 5; count of bases not matched to a gene: 7. The CDR3 reads CASRDRGTLWANVLTF. The CDR3 coding sequence is TGTGCCAGCAGGGACAGGGGGACCCTCTGGGCCAACGTCCTGACTTTC.

The gene calls are TRBV7-8 and TRBJ2-1; TRBD2 matches at 10 bases. The V gene end was trimmed by 2 bases and the J gene end by 6 bases; junction bases not matched to a gene: 13. The CDR3 covers 18 residues. Germline values: CDR1 SGHVS, CDR2 FQNEAQ. In DNA form, the CDR3 reads TGTGCCAGCAGCTTATCCCCGGGGGGTAGCGGGGGGATCAATGAGCAGTTCTTC. It encodes CASSLSPGGSGGINEQFF.

The V call is TRBV18, the J call TRBJ1-6, with 7 bases matching TRBD1. The germline V gene has CDR1 KGHSH and CDR2 LQKENI. The CDR3 totals 15 residues. V was clipped by 6 bases and J by 8 bases; unmatched bases: 10. This CDR3 reads CASSTADRDYSPLHF. The CDR3 bases are TGTGCCAGCTCGACGGCCGACAGGGACTATTCACCCCTCCACTTT.

The chain is built from TRBV7-2 and TRBJ1-2, with 8 bases that match TRBD1. Germline V lookup: CDR1 SGHTA, CDR2 FQGNSA. With V trimmed by 6 bases and J by 4 bases, 10 bases remained unmatched. This CDR3 has 15 residues. The CDR3 protein is CASSLQTGGPYGYTF. As DNA, the CDR3 is TGTGCCAGCAGTTTGCAAACAGGGGGTCCCTATGGCTACACCTTC.

This clone has only one observation. The chain links TRBV7-2 to TRBJ2-7; TRBD1 agrees at 9 bases. V was clipped by 5 bases and J by 5 bases; unmatched bases: 7. The CDR3 has 14 amino acids. CDR1 is SGHTA, CDR2 FQGNSA, per germline. Here the CDR3 reads CASSRTQGADEQYF. CDR3 in DNA: TGTGCCAGCAGCCGGACACAGGGGGCCGACGAGCAGTACTTC.

The chain uses TRBV13 and TRBJ2-1; 9 bases match TRBD2. This CDR3 is 15 amino acids long. V lost 5 bases to trimming and J lost 5 bases; unmatched junction nucleotides: 7. The germline V gene encodes CDR1 PRHDT and CDR2 FYEKMQ (reference sequence). This CDR3 is CASSPGTSRNNEQFF. CDR3 coding DNA: TGTGCCAGCAGCCCGGGGACTAGCCGAAACAATGAGCAGTTCTTC.

The chain couples TRBV23-1 to TRBJ2-1; 7 nucleotides align to TRBD1. TRBV23-1 is an open reading frame, and its role is uncertain. Trimming took 1 base from V and 10 from J; bases not matched to a gene: 13. CDR3 size: 16 residues. The CDR3 bases are TGCGCCAGCAGTCAATGGGACAGCCCCTCGAGGGTCGAGCAGTTCTTC. The encoded protein is CASSQWDSPSRVEQFF.

The chain recombines TRBV7-6 with TRBJ2-2, with a tentative D call TRBD2 (6 bases). The germline V and J ends were trimmed by 5 bases and 4 bases, with 17 bases remaining between them. The CDR3 extends over 16 amino acids. The germline gives CDR1 SGHVS, CDR2 FNYEAQ. In DNA, the CDR3 is TGTGCCAGCAGCCCAAAAGCGGGCGGCAGCACCGGGGAGCTGTTTTTT. It encodes CASSPKAGGSTGELFF.

This chain joins TRBV24-1 and TRBJ2-5, with a weak D call TRBD2 (5 bases). This CDR3 is 16 amino acids long. Germline-derived CDR1 and CDR2 are KGHDR and SFDVKD. The V end lost 4 bases, the J end lost 5 bases, and 19 bases lay between the germline ends. The CDR3 nucleotides are TGTGCCACCAGTGACCCCTGGGGTAGAGAGCGGGAGACCCAGTACTTC. Translated, it gives CATSDPWGRERETQYF.

The chain combines TRBV5-4 with TRBJ2-3, with D uncertain. V shed 3 bases and J shed 2 bases, with 4 bases lying between them. CDR1 is SGHNT, CDR2 YYREEE, per germline (reference sequence). The CDR3 has 12 residues. CDR3 DNA sequence: TGTGCCAGCAGCTCGTTCACAGATACGCAGTATTTT. Protein product: CASSSFTDTQYF. Drawing the rest from reference TRBV5-4 and TRBJ2-3, the complete variable domain is ETGVTQSPTHLIKTRGQQVTLRCSSQSGHNTVSWYQQALGQGPQFIFQYYREEENGRGNFPPRFSGLQFPNYSSELNVNALELDDSALYLCASSSFTDTQYFGPGTRLTVL.

This chain joins TRBV6-5 and TRBJ2-5, with 10 bases that match TRBD2. The ends lost 0 bases at V and 5 bases at J; junction bases unmatched: 3. Germline V lookup: CDR1 MNHEY, CDR2 SVGAGI. This CDR3 region has 15 residues. The CDR3 sequence: CASSYSGLARETQYF. CDR3 bases: TGTGCCAGCAGTTACTCGGGACTAGCGAGGGAGACCCAGTACTTC.

The chain recombines TRBV3-1 (or the pseudogene TRBV3-2) with TRBJ2-5; 11 bases are shared with TRBD2. Per germline, CDR1 LGHDT and CDR2 YNNKEL (reference sequence). The trim removed 0 bases at V and 2 bases at J, leaving 5 bases unmatched. The CDR3 spans 17 residues. CDR3 nucleotides: TGTGCCAGCAGCCAAGATTTTAGCGGGAGGGAGCAAGAGACCCAGTACTTC. The encoded protein is CASSQDFSGREQETQYF.

The rearrangement uses TRBV5-1 and TRBJ2-5; tentatively, D is TRBD1 (5 bases). V lost 2 bases to trimming and J lost 2 bases, with 16 bases between them. CDR1 and CDR2 (germline): SGHRS, YFSETQ. The CDR3 covers 16 residues. The CDR3 DNA sequence: TGCGCCAGCAGCTTATACAGGCCAAGTAGGCAAGAGACCCAGTACTTC. Amino acids: CASSLYRPSRQETQYF.

The V call is TRBV5-4, the J call TRBJ1-4; 7 bases agree with TRBD1. V lost 3 bases to trimming and J lost 2 bases; unmatched junction nucleotides: 7. The CDR3 has 16 residues. Germline lookup yields CDR1 SGHNT and CDR2 YYREEE (reference sequence). This CDR3 reads CASSYGQVMTNEKLFF. Written as DNA, the CDR3 is TGTGCCAGCAGCTACGGACAGGTCATGACTAATGAAAAACTGTTTTTT.

V and J are TRBV6-6 and TRBJ1-3; no clear D. CDR1 and CDR2 from the germline V gene are MNHNY and SVGAGI (reference sequence). V lost 5 bases to trimming and J lost 4 bases, with 6 bases between them. The CDR3 has 12 amino acids. CDR3 coding DNA: TGTGCCAGCAGTCCAGGAGGAAACACCATATATTTT. This gives the protein CASSPGGNTIYF.

The rearrangement uses TRBV6-5 and TRBJ1-3, with TRBD1 matching 9 bases. The CDR3 contains 15 residues. CDR1 is MNHEY, CDR2 SVGAGI, per germline. Trimming removed 2 bases from V and 2 bases from J; junction bases left unmatched: 1. CDR3 in amino acids: CASSYGQGTGNTIYF. The CDR3 coding sequence is TGTGCCAGCAGTTACGGACAGGGGACTGGAAACACCATATATTTT.

This clone was detected once. The rearrangement joins TRBV11-1 to TRBJ1-4, with D hard to call. Looked up from germline, CDR1 is SGHAT and CDR2 is FQDESV (reference sequence). The CDR3 has 14 residues. Deletions cut 1 base from V and 6 bases from J, with 9 bases between. CDR3 nucleotide sequence: TGTGCCAGCAGCTTAGACTCAGGATATGAAAAACTGTTTTTT. It encodes CASSLDSGYEKLFF.

V usage is TRBV5-4 and J usage is TRBJ1-1; 7 bases line up with TRBD1. The CDR3 has 15 residues. V trimming: 0 bases; J trimming: 1 base; junction bases outside the gene matches: 3. Germline CDR1 and CDR2: SGHNT and YYREEE (reference sequence). The CDR3 reads CASSLARDRNTEAFF. In DNA form, the CDR3 reads TGTGCCAGCAGCTTGGCCCGGGACAGGAACACTGAAGCTTTCTTT.

This chain connects TRBV5-1 to TRBJ2-5, with TRBD1 identical over 9 bases. This CDR3 region has 16 residues. CDR1 and CDR2 (germline): SGHRS, YFSETQ. The V gene end was trimmed by 4 bases and the J gene end by 5 bases; junction bases not matched to a gene: 12. The CDR3 DNA reads as TGCGCCAGCAGCCCCGGACAGGGGAATAGGGTGGAGACCCAGTACTTC. It is translated as CASSPGQGNRVETQYF.